The source of this T cell receptor beta chain is a study of T cell responses to AZD1222 COVID-19 vaccine. Trimming stripped 0 bases from V and 6 bases from J, with 13 bases between. From germline, CDR1 is SGHRS and CDR2 YFSETQ. The CDR3 loop spans 15 amino acids. This clone showed up just a few times. The data were produced by immunoSEQ multiplex PCR, yet TCRdb's version contains in-frame clones alone and is incomplete. The profile shows 110,000 to 150,000 clones, over 75% of them singletons. The sample consisted of peripheral blood, taken on day 0 of AZD1222 vaccination. The rearrangement joins TRBV5-1 to TRBJ2-1; D gene ambiguous. The TCR originated in an adult in good health. CDR3 in DNA: TGCGCCAGCAGCTTGGGGAGTACGGTGGGCAATGAGCAGTTCTTC. This translates into CASSLGSTVGNEQFF.